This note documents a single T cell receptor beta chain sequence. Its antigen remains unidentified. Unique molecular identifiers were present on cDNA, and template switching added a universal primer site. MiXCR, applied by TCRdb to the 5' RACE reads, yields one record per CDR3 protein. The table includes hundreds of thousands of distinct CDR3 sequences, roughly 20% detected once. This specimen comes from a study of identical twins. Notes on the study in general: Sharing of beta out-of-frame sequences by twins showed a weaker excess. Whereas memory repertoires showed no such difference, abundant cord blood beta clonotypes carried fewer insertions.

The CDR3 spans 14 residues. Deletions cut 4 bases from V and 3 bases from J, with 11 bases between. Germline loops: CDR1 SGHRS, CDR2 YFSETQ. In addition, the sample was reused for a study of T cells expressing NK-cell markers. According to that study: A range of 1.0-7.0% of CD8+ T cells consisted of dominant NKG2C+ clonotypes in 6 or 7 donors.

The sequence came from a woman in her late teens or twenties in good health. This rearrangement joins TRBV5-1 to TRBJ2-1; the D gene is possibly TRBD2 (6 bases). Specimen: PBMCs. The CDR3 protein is CASSPQTSYNEQFF. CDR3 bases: TGCGCCAGCAGCCCCCAGACTAGCTACAATGAGCAGTTCTTC.